The following is a T cell receptor beta chain sequence with its context. Its specificity is unknown. V was pared by 6 bases and J by 8 bases, with 5 bases of the junction left unmatched. Germline V lookup: CDR1 LGHDT, CDR2 YNNKEL (reference sequence). The CDR3 extends over 14 amino acids. The data are from a study of human T cells and chemical hapten exposure. Across the whole study: A roughly 2 cm by roughly 2 cm inner upper arm patch received 2% DPC for sensitization. Scalp application of diphenylcyclopropenone was performed weekly in patients across the entire roughly 23-week study. Study-wide results and caveats: No change in TCRs above 1 in 1000 frequency was produced by DPC sensitization.

Time point of the sample: pre-sensitization, week 0. Treatment: therapeutic diphenylcyclopropenone sensitization with weekly scalp DPC. TCRdb reanalysed the RACE reads using MiXCR and keeps one entry per CDR3 protein. This sample has 350,000 to 400,000 distinct CDR3 sequences, with approximately 5.1% found just once. This sequence joins TRBV3-1 and TRBJ1-6; 9 nucleotides line up with TRBD1. This TCR derives from a woman between 50 and 59 years old with alopecia areata. Some clones in this sample may be carry-over from other donors' samples. The sample was whole blood, taken in connection with sensitization to the hapten diphenylcyclopropenone (DPC). CDR3 DNA: TGTGCCAGCAGTTTGGACAGGGGCTATTCACCCCTCCACTTT. Translation: CASSLDRGYSPLHF.